The subject of this entry is one T cell receptor beta chain. In the original processing: Amplifying reference gene primers gave estimates of nucleated cell counts. Clones were read by immunoSEQ multiplex PCR, and TCRdb kept only the in-frame ones, dropping some. The V and J calls and the clone size are those of that table, but D and trimming were determined from the DNA. The data hold 310,000 or so clones, with more than 70% observed a single time. CDR3 length equals 14 residues. Germline V gives CDR1 MDHEN, CDR2 SYDVKM. V lost 10 bases and J lost 9; bases outside the gene matches: 12. Seattle patients were enrolled while actively infected and followed longitudinally. This record comes from a study of blood T cell repertoires in COVID-19. As for the study in general: Material from acute and convalescent COVID-19 was sourced from the United States, Italy and Spain.

Sequenced: peripheral blood. This receptor was identified in a woman under 40 with COVID-19, enrolled during active disease. The V and J genes are TRBV28 and TRBJ2-1, with 10 positions matching TRBD2. The CDR3 region is CATLPGLAGAEQFF. CDR3 nucleotide sequence: TGTGCCACTCTACCGGGGCTAGCGGGAGCTGAGCAGTTCTTC.